This TCR beta chain comes out of a study of cytomegalovirus exposure and HLA in healthy donors. Produced via immunoSEQ multiplex PCR; TCRdb's table is partial and in-frame only. Altogether 200,000 to 250,000 clones are present, 80% to 90% being singletons, with the ten largest covering 1.5% to 2.5%. The study drew the donors from its 120-subject validation cohort, separate from the approximately 670-subject first cohort. Trimming removed 2 bases from V and 6 bases from J, with 11 bases in between. This CDR3 comprises 14 residues. Germline CDR1 reads SGHVS; CDR2 reads FQNEAQ. Whole-study results and caveats: The study found most TCR sequences rare, yet found some public TCRs in many donors.

On this clone itself: Its antigen is unknown.

V gene TRBV7-8 combines with J gene TRBJ2-1, with D possibly TRBD1 on 5 matching bases. The receptor was isolated from a woman in her late teens or twenties in good health and CMV-seropositive. Input material: PBMCs. CDR3 residues: CASSLNGAANEQFF. CDR3 sequence (DNA): TGTGCCAGCAGCTTAAATGGGGCGGCCAATGAGCAGTTCTTC.